The 13 T cell receptor beta chains given below trace back to one sample, sequenced in a study of blood T cell repertoires in COVID-19. Libraries were prepared by immunoSEQ multiplex PCR; TCRdb keeps only in-frame clonotypes and omits some of them. This sample yields tens of thousands of clones, of which approximately 80% are seen a single time; about 25% belongs to the top ten. The specimen was peripheral blood. These receptors came from a man aged 55 to 70 with acute or convalescent COVID-19.

This rearrangement joins TRBV28 to TRBJ2-5, with a weak D call TRBD1 (5 bases). CDR1 is MDHEN, CDR2 SYDVKM, per germline. The ends were cut back, 5 bases at V and 13 bases at J, with 14 bases in the middle. The CDR3 is 11 residues long. The CDR3 nucleotides are TGTGCCAGCAGTACAACAGGCCTTTCGTACTTC. It yields the protein CASSTTGLSYF.

This clone has a handful of counts. This sequence joins TRBV4-3 and TRBJ2-7; 9 nucleotides match TRBD1. The V segment lost 1 base and the J segment 3 bases; nucleotides outside the gene matches: 4. Germline CDR1 reads LGHNA; CDR2 reads YSLEER. The CDR3 is 15 amino acids. This chain's CDR3 is CASSQVRTGVYEQYF. The CDR3 nucleotides read TGCGCCAGCAGCCAAGTTAGGACAGGGGTCTACGAGCAGTACTTC.

CDR3 sequence reads: CASSRDFMNTEAFF. The CDR3 nucleotides are TGTGCCAGCAGTCGGGACTTCATGAACACTGAAGCTTTCTTT. The chain joins TRBV27 to TRBJ1-1; tentatively, D is TRBD1 (5 bases). V lost 5 bases and J 0 bases, leaving 10 bases between the germline ends. In germline, CDR1 is MNHEY, CDR2 SMNVEV (reference sequence). CDR3 size: 14 residues.

The genes are TRBV6-5 and TRBJ2-1; D is possibly TRBD1 (5 bases). Deletions cut 0 bases from V and 3 bases from J, with 9 bases between. This CDR3 has 15 amino acids. The germline V gene encodes CDR1 MNHEY and CDR2 SVGAGI. As DNA, the CDR3 is TGTGCCAGCAGTTACTCGGACACACTCTACAATGAGCAGTTCTTC. This sequence encodes CASSYSDTLYNEQFF.

The chain couples TRBV12-5 to TRBJ2-7; D is unresolved. Deletions cut 4 bases from V and 1 base from J, with 14 bases between. There are 15 residues in the CDR3. Germline values: CDR1 LGHNT, CDR2 FRNRAP. CDR3 nucleotide sequence: TGTGCTAGTGGTTCAGAGACGGCAGGATCCTACGAGCAGTACTTC. It is translated as CASGSETAGSYEQYF.

The chain uses TRBV5-6 and TRBJ1-6; 9 bases are shared with TRBD1. The CDR3 contains 15 residues. V shed 5 bases and J 6 bases; nucleotides not matched to a gene: 6. Germline V gene sequence: CDR1 SGHDT, CDR2 YYEEEE. The DNA of the CDR3 is TGTGCCAGCAGGATAAAGGGACAGGGTAATTCACCCCTCCACTTT. Protein sequence: CASRIKGQGNSPLHF. Full variable domain (rest looked up from reference TRBV5-6 and TRBJ1-6): DAGVTQSPTHLIKTRGQQVTLRCSPKSGHDTVSWYQQALGQGPQFIFQYYEEEERQRGNFPDRFSGHQFPNYSSELNVNALLLGDSALYLCASRIKGQGNSPLHFGNGTRLTVT.

The chain recombines TRBV5-6 with TRBJ1-5; no clear D gene. The CDR3 consists of 13 residues. The V gene lost 4 bases and the J gene lost 0 bases, with 5 bases spanning the gap. CDR1 SGHDT and CDR2 YYEEEE come from the germline V gene. Here the CDR3 DNA reads TGTGCCAGCAGCCGTCTTAGCAATCAGCCCCAGCATTTT. This codes for CASSRLSNQPQHF.

The CDR3 is CASSTGPSATQYF. DNA of the CDR3: TGTGCCAGCAGCACGGGTCCTAGCGCTACGCAGTATTTT. The gene calls are TRBV7-2 and TRBJ2-3, with TRBD2 as a possible D gene (6 bases). The germline gives CDR1 SGHTA, CDR2 FQGNSA. This CDR3 is 13 amino acids long. Trimming took off 5 bases at V and 8 bases at J, with 14 bases between the two ends.

The V gene is TRBV29-1, the J gene TRBJ2-2; D remains unclear. CDR1 is SQVTM and CDR2 is ANQGSEA in the germline V gene. The length of the CDR3 is 14 residues. V lost 4 bases and J lost 4, with 13 bases in between. The CDR3 spells CSVARLAGTGELFF. CDR3 DNA sequence: TGCAGCGTTGCGCGACTGGCTGGCACCGGGGAGCTGTTTTTT.

Only a few counts were recorded for this clone. The chain carries TRBV2 and TRBJ2-7; 8 nucleotides align to TRBD1. V lost 5 bases, J lost 4 bases, and 1 base stayed unmatched. This CDR3 region has 12 residues. Per the germline V gene, CDR1 is SNHLY and CDR2 is FYNNEI. The CDR3 loop reads CASSRTGYEQYV. The CDR3, as DNA: TGTGCCAGCAGTAGGACAGGGTACGAGCAGTACGTC.

With regard to this clone: Other nucleotide sequences from this sample produce the same CDR3. The V call is TRBV28, the J call TRBJ1-5; maybe TRBD1 (5 bases). The ends were cut back, 5 bases at V and 2 bases at J, with 13 bases in the middle. There are 15 residues in the CDR3. Germline lookup yields CDR1 MDHEN and CDR2 SYDVKM. CDR3: CASSPGGGGNQPQHF. In DNA form, the CDR3 reads TGTGCCAGCAGTCCGGGGGGGGGTGGCAATCAGCCCCAGCATTTT.

The V call is TRBV7-8, the J call TRBJ2-3, with D maybe TRBD1 (5 bases). Trimming shortened V by 7 bases and J by 2 bases, and 19 bases separated the two germline ends. The germline V gene encodes CDR1 SGHVS and CDR2 FQNEAQ. This CDR3 has 16 amino acids. CDR3 sequence (DNA): TGTGCCAGCATAGGGTCTGGGGCTGGGTACACAGATACGCAGTATTTT. Amino acids: CASIGSGAGYTDTQYF.

V gene TRBV6-1 combines with J gene TRBJ1-6; 8 bases fit TRBD1. The CDR3 has 15 residues. The V and J ends lost 1 base and 8 bases, in that order; junction bases with no gene match: 4. From germline, CDR1 is MNHNS and CDR2 SASEGT. CDR3 nucleotide sequence: TGTGCCAGCAGTGAAGGCGCAGGGGGCGATTCACCCCTCCACTTT. This sequence encodes CASSEGAGGDSPLHF.